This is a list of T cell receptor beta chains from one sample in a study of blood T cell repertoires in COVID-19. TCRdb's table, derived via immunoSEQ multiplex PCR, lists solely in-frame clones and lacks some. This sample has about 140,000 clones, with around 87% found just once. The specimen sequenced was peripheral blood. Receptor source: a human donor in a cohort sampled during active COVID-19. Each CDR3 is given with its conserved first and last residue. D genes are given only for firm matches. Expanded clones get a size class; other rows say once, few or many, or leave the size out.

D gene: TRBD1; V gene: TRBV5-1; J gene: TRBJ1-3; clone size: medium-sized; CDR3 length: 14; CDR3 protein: CASSLQGAGNTIYF; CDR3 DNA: TGCGCCAGCAGCTTGCAGGGGGCGGGAAACACCATATATTTT
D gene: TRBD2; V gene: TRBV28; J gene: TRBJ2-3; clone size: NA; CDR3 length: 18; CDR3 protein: CASSFPLAGESSTDTQYF; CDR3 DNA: TGTGCCAGCAGTTTCCCACTAGCGGGAGAGTCTAGCACAGATACGCAGTATTTT
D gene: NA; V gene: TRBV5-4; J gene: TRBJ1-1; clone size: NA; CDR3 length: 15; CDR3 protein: CASTPTGGARTEAFF; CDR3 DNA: TGTGCCAGCACCCCGACGGGAGGGGCGAGGACTGAAGCTTTCTTT
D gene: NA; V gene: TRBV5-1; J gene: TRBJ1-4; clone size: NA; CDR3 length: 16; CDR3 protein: CASSSPSTGHRQKLFF; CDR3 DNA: TGCGCCAGCAGCTCCCCCTCAACGGGACATAGACAAAAACTGTTTTTT
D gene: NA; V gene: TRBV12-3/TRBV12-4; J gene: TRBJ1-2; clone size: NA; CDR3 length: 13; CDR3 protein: CASSLAGGGGYTF; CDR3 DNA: TGTGCCAGCAGTTTAGCAGGGGGTGGTGGCTACACCTTC
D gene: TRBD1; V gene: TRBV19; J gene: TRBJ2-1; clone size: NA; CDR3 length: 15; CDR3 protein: CASSVQGANYNEQFF; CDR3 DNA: TGTGCCAGTAGTGTCCAGGGGGCAAACTACAATGAGCAGTTCTTC
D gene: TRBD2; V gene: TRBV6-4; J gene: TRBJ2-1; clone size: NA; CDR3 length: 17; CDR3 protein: CASSEGLSVGGANEQFF; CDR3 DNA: TGTGCCAGCAGTGAAGGCCTTTCAGTCGGGGGGGCCAATGAGCAGTTCTTC
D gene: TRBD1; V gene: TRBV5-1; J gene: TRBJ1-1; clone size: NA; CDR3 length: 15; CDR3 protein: CASSSLTGADTEAFF; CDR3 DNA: TGCGCCAGCAGCTCCTTGACAGGGGCAGACACTGAAGCTTTCTTT
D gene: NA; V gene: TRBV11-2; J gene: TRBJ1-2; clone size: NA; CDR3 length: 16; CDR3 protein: CASSPVRSGVNYGYTF; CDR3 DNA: TGTGCCAGCAGCCCAGTTAGATCGGGGGTGAACTATGGCTACACCTTC
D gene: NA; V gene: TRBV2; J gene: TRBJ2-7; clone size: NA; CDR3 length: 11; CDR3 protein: CASSRGRWEYF; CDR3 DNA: TGTGCCAGCAGCAGGGGTCGTTGGGAGTACTTC
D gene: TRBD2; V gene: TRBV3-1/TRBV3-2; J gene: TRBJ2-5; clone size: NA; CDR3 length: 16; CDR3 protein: CASSRTSGPRRETQYF; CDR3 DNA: TGTGCCAGCAGCCGAACTAGCGGCCCCAGGCGGGAGACCCAGTACTTC
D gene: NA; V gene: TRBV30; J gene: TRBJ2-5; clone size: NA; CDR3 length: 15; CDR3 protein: CAWSPGSTRSETQYF; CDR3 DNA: TGTGCCTGGAGTCCGGGTTCCACCCGGTCCGAGACCCAGTACTTC
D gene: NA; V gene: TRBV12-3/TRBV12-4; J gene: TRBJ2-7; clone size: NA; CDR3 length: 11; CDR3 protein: CASSLALEQYF; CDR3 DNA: TGTGCCAGCAGTTTAGCCCTCGAGCAGTACTTC
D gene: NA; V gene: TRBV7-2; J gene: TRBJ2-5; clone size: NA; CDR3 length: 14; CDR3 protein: CASSLPDRGETQYF; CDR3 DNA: TGTGCCAGCAGCTTACCCGACCGGGGAGAGACCCAGTACTTC
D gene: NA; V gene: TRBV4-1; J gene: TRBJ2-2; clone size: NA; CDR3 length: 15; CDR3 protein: CASSQGGGGFGELFF; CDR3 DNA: TGCGCCAGCAGCCAAGGCGGCGGGGGCTTCGGGGAGCTGTTTTTT
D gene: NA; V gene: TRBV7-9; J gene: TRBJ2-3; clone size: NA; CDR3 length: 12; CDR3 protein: CASSLVGAWQYF; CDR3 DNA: TGTGCCAGCAGCTTAGTGGGGGCTTGGCAGTATTTT
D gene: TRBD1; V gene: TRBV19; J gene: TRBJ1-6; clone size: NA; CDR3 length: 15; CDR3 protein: CASSIGTGYNSPLHF; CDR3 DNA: TGTGCCAGTAGTATTGGGACAGGTTATAATTCACCCCTCCACTTT
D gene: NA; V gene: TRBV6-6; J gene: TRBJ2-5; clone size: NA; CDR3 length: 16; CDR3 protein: CASSRGPGAQVETQYF; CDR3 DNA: TGTGCCAGCAGCCGAGGCCCGGGAGCCCAGGTTGAGACCCAGTACTTC
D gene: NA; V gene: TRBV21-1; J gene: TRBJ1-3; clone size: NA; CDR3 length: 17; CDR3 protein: CASSKVWQGSSGNTIYF; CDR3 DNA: TGTGCCAGCAGCAAAGTGTGGCAGGGAAGCTCTGGAAACACCATATATTTT
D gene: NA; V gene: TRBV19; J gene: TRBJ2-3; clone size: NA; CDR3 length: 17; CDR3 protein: CASSIEVGLAAGDTQYF; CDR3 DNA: TGTGCCAGTAGTATAGAGGTTGGGCTAGCTGCGGGAGATACGCAGTATTTT
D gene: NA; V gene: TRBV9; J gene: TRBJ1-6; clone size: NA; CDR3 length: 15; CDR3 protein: CASSEQGWYNSPLHF; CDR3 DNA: TGTGCCAGCAGCGAACAGGGATGGTATAATTCACCCCTCCACTTT
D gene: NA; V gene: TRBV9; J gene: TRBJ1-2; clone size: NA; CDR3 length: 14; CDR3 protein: CASSVTGFSYGYTF; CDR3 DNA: TGTGCCAGCAGCGTTACAGGGTTTAGCTATGGCTACACCTTC
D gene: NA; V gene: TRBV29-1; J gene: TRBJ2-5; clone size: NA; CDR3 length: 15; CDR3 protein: CSVEEEGTGQETQYF; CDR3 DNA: TGCAGCGTTGAAGAAGAAGGGACTGGACAAGAGACCCAGTACTTC
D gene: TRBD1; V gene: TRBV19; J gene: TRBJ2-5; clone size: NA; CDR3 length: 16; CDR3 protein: CASSATGTGGRETQYF; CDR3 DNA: TGTGCCAGTAGTGCAACCGGGACAGGGGGCCGGGAGACCCAGTACTTC
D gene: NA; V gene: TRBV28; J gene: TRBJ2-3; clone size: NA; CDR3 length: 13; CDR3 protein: CASSSGQSDTQYF; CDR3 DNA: TGTGCCAGCAGCTCCGGACAGTCAGATACGCAGTATTTT
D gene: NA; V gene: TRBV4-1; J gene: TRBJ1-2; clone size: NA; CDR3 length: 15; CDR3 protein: CASSQVRGYNYGYTF; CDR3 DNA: TGCGCCAGCAGCCAAGTTCGGGGGTATAACTATGGCTACACCTTC